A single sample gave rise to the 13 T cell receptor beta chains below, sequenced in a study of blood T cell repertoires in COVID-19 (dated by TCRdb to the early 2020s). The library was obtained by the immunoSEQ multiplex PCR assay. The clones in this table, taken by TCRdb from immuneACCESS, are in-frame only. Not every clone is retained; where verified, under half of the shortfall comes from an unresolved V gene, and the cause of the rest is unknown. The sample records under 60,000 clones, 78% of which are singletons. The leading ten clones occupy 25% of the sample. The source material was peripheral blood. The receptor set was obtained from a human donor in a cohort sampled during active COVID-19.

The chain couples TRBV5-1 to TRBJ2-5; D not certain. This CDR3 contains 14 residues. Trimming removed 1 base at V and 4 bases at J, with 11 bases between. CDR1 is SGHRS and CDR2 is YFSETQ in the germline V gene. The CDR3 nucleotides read TGCGCCAGCAGCTTGCCTAGTCTCGTAGAGACCCAGTACTTC. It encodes CASSLPSLVETQYF.

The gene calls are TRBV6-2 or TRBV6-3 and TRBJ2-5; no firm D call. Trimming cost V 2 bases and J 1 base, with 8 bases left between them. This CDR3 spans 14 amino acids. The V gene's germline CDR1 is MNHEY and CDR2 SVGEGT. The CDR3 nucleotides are TGTGCCAGCAGTTACGCGGCTACCCAAGAGACCCAGTACTTC. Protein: CASSYAATQETQYF.

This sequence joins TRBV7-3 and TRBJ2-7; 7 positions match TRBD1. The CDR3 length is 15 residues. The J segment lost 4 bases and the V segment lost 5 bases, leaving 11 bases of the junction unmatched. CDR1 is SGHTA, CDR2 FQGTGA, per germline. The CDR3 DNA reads TGTGCCAGCAGCCCGGAGTTGGGGACAGAATACGAGCAGTACTTC. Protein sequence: CASSPELGTEYEQYF.

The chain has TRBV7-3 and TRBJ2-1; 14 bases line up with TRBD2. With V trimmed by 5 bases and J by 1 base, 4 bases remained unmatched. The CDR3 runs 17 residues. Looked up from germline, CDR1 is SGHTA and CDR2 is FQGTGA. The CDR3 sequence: CASSTGLAGGSYNEQFF. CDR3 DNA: TGTGCCAGCAGCACCGGACTAGCGGGAGGATCCTACAATGAGCAGTTCTTC.

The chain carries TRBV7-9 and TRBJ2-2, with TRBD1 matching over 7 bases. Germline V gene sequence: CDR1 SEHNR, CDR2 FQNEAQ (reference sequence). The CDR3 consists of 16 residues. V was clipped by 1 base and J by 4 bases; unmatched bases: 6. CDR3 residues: CASSLGQGLPTGELFF. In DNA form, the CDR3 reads TGTGCCAGCAGCTTAGGACAGGGTCTGCCCACCGGGGAGCTGTTTTTT.

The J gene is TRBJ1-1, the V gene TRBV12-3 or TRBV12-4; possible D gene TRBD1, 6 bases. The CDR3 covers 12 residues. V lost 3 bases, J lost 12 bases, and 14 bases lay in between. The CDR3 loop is CASSFYKGETFF. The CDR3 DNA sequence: TGTGCCAGCAGTTTTTATAAGGGGGAGACTTTCTTT.

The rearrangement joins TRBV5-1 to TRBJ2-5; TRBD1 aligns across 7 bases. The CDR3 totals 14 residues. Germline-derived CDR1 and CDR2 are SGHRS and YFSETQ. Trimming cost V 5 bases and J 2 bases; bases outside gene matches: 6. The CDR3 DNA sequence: TGCGCCAGCAGTCATCAGGGGGTACAAGAGACCCAGTACTTC. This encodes CASSHQGVQETQYF.

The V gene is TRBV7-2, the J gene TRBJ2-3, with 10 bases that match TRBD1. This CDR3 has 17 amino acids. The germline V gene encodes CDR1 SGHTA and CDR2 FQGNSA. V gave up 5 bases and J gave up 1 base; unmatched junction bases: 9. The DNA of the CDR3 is TGTGCCAGCAGCCCCCCTACCGGGACAGGGGGCACAGATACGCAGTATTTT. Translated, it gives CASSPPTGTGGTDTQYF. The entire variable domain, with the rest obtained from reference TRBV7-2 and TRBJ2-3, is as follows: GAGVSQSPSNKVTEKGKDVELRCDPISGHTALYWYRQSLGQGLEFLIYFQGNSAPDKSGLPSDRFSAERTGGSVSTLTIQRTQQEDSAVYLCASSPPTGTGGTDTQYFGPGTRLTVL.

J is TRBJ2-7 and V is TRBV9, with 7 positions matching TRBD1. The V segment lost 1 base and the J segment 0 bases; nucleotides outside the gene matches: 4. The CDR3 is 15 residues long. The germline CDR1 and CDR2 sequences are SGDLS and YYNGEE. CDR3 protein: CASSVSGQVSYEQYF. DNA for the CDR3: TGTGCCAGCAGCGTATCTGGACAGGTCTCCTACGAGCAGTACTTC.

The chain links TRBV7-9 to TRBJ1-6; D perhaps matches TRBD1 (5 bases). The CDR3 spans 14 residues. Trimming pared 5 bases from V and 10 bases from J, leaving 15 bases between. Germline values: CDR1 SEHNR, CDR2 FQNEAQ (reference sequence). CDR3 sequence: CASSPGGINSPLHF. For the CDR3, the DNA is TGTGCCAGCAGCCCCGGGGGGATAAACTCACCCCTCCACTTT.

The CDR3 reads CASSQDQGRAFF. In DNA form, the CDR3 reads TGTGCCAGCAGCCAAGATCAGGGGAGAGCTTTCTTT. The chain employs TRBV3-1 (or the pseudogene TRBV3-2) and TRBJ1-1; weak D call: TRBD1 (6 bases). From germline, CDR1 is LGHDT and CDR2 YNNKEL (reference sequence). The CDR3 is made up of 12 amino acids. Trimming stripped 0 bases from V and 10 bases from J, with 9 bases between.

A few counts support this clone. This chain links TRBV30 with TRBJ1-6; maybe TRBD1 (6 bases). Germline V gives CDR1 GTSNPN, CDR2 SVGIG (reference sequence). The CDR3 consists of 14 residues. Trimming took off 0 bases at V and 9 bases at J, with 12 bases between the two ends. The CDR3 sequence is CAWSVITGLSPLHF. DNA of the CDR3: TGTGCCTGGAGTGTAATAACAGGGCTTTCACCCCTCCACTTT.

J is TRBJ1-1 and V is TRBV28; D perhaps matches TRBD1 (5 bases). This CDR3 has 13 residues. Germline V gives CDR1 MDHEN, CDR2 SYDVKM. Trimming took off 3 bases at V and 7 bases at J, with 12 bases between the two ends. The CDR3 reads CASSFQGIIEAFF. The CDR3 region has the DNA TGTGCCAGCAGTTTCCAGGGTATTATTGAAGCTTTCTTT.